This T cell receptor (beta chain) originates from a study of blood T cell repertoires in COVID-19. Only in-frame clones appear in the TCRdb table, and some are missing; sequencing was by immunoSEQ multiplex PCR. The sample yields some 76,000 clones, less than 90% seen once. Germline CDR1 and CDR2: SGHDN and FVKESK. The CDR3 runs 17 residues. The ends lost 2 bases at V and 5 bases at J; junction bases unmatched: 12. The TCR sequence derives from a man over 45 with COVID-19, enrolled during active disease. The J gene is TRBJ2-1, the V gene TRBV14, with 7 bases aligning to TRBD2. Sequenced sample: peripheral blood. CDR3 sequence: CASSQPTGGTWDNEQFF. DNA of the CDR3: TGTGCCAGCAGCCAACCGACCGGGGGGACTTGGGACAATGAGCAGTTCTTC.